This T cell receptor (beta chain) was obtained from a study of blood T cell repertoires in COVID-19. Study information: The United States, Italy and Spain provided the acute and convalescent COVID-19 samples. PBMCs, B-cell-depleted T cells, or T cells provided the cDNA or gDNA that made up the material.

In the original analysis: Amplification of reference gene primers was used by the study to estimate nucleated cell counts. TCRdb's copy holds only in-frame clones and misses some; the assay was immunoSEQ multiplex PCR. Clone size and V and J calls were adopted from that table, with D and trimming inferred from the DNA. Found here are tens of thousands of clones, 80% of them singletons; the top ten hold roughly 4.8%. CDR1 and CDR2 from the germline V gene are ENHRY and SYGVKD. The CDR3 runs to 14 residues. V lost 10 bases to trimming and J lost 0 bases; unmatched junction nucleotides: 8. V is TRBV10-3 and J is TRBJ1-1; 7 nucleotides agree with TRBD1. Sequencing used peripheral blood. The TCR originated in a woman in her seventies with acute or convalescent COVID-19. DNA for the CDR3: TGTGCCACCGGCCTGGGACAGTTGAACACTGAAGCTTTCTTT. It specifies CATGLGQLNTEAFF.